One and the same sample provided the 2 T cell receptor beta chains below, sequenced in a study of control samples from healthy donors and cancer patients. The repertoire was sequenced with immunoSEQ multiplex PCR; TCRdb's copy has only in-frame clones and lacks some. The sample includes approximately 170,000 clones, about 94% seen only once; the top ten take about 0.73%. Sequenced sample: blood. The source is a woman in her thirties in good health.

On this clone itself: The identical CDR3 is also encoded by other nucleotide sequences in the sample. This rearrangement joins TRBV9 to TRBJ2-1; 10 nucleotides match TRBD1. The germline V gene encodes CDR1 SGDLS and CDR2 YYNGEE. The CDR3 consists of 14 residues. V shed 3 bases, J shed 5 bases, and the junction held 2 bases outside the gene matches. CDR3 residues: CASSATGGNNEQFF. The DNA of the CDR3 is TGTGCCAGCAGCGCGACAGGGGGCAACAATGAGCAGTTCTTC.

J is TRBJ1-4 and V is TRBV19, with 8 bases fitting TRBD1. With 6 bases clipped from V and 5 bases from J, the junction kept 11 bases outside the gene matches. The CDR3 totals 16 residues. CDR1 and CDR2 from the germline V gene are LNHDA and SQIVND (reference sequence). CDR3 sequence: CASSVTGQGLNEKLFF. CDR3 DNA: TGTGCCAGTAGCGTCACCGGACAGGGATTGAATGAAAAACTGTTTTTT.